Each of the 32 T cell receptor beta chains below was sequenced from the same sample in a study of blood T cell repertoires in COVID-19. Using immunoSEQ multiplex PCR, the repertoire was profiled, and TCRdb retains in-frame clones only, with some absent. The table has around 58,000 clones, 88% seen once. Sequenced input: PBMCs or T cells enriched from blood (not recorded which). The receptors were gathered from a woman aged 40 to 50 who had recovered from COVID-19.

The V and J genes are TRBV5-1 and TRBJ2-3; D possibly corresponds to TRBD2 (6 bases). Per germline, CDR1 SGHRS and CDR2 YFSETQ. Trimming removed 4 bases at V and 2 bases at J, with 14 bases between. The CDR3 runs 15 residues. In nucleotides, the CDR3 is TGCGCCAGCAGCCTGACGGGACTCTCCACAGATACGCAGTATTTT. This gives the protein CASSLTGLSTDTQYF. The variable domain in full, with the rest retrieved from reference TRBV5-1 and TRBJ2-3, is KAGVTQTPRYLIKTRGQQVTLSCSPISGHRSVSWYQQTPGQGLQFLFEYFSETQRNKGNFPGRFSGRQFSNSRSEMNVSTLELGDSALYLCASSLTGLSTDTQYFGPGTRLTVL.

The gene calls are TRBV2 and TRBJ2-1; 10 positions agree with TRBD2. J lost 2 bases, V lost 4 bases, and 2 bases had no gene match. CDR1 SNHLY and CDR2 FYNNEI come from the germline V gene. The CDR3 consists of 15 residues. The CDR3 is CASSGLAGAYNEQFF. In nucleotides, the CDR3 is TGTGCCAGCAGTGGTCTAGCGGGGGCCTACAATGAGCAGTTCTTC.

The genes are TRBV3-1 (or the pseudogene TRBV3-2) and TRBJ2-5; 8 bases agree with TRBD2. This CDR3 region has 14 residues. V lost 4 bases to trimming and J lost 4 bases; unmatched junction nucleotides: 5. The germline gives CDR1 LGHDT, CDR2 YNNKEL (reference sequence). The CDR3, as DNA: TGTGCCAGCAGCCCCCGGGGGGGCCGAGAGACCCAGTACTTC. This translates into CASSPRGGRETQYF.

V gene TRBV5-5 combines with J gene TRBJ1-6; D is uncertain. Per the germline V gene, CDR1 is SGHKS and CDR2 is YYEKEE (reference sequence). The CDR3 extends over 13 amino acids. V lost 0 bases and J 9 bases, leaving 7 bases between the germline ends. Here the CDR3 reads CASSLGISSPLHF. CDR3 DNA sequence: TGTGCCAGCAGCTTGGGAATTAGTTCACCCCTCCACTTT.

V and J are TRBV7-2 and TRBJ1-1; D unclear. The CDR3 is made up of 15 amino acids. Germline V gives CDR1 SGHTA, CDR2 FQGNSA. V lost 5 bases to trimming and J lost 4 bases, with 17 bases between them. This CDR3 reads CASSRPGRAGTEAFF. The CDR3 DNA sequence: TGTGCCAGCAGCCGCCCCGGGAGGGCCGGCACTGAAGCTTTCTTT.

This chain joins TRBV19 and TRBJ1-2, with TRBD1 as a possible D gene (5 bases). The CDR3 runs 15 residues. CDR1 LNHDA and CDR2 SQIVND come from the germline V gene (reference sequence). V was cut by 5 bases and J by 8 bases, with 21 bases left in between. This CDR3 is CASSYRDRGGSGYTF. The CDR3 DNA reads TGTGCCAGTAGTTACCGGGACCGCGGGGGAAGCGGCTACACCTTC.

The table lists this clone with a count of one. This sequence joins TRBV5-1 and TRBJ1-1; TRBD1 might be the D (5 bases). This CDR3 is 20 amino acids long. CDR1 SGHRS and CDR2 YFSETQ come from the germline V gene. Trimming took 1 base from V and 2 from J, leaving 27 bases between them. The CDR3 DNA is TGCGCCAGCAGCTTGTTGCCTCCTCAGGGCTCACTCCGATCAAACACTGAAGCTTTCTTT. It encodes CASSLLPPQGSLRSNTEAFF.

The chain has TRBV5-1 and TRBJ1-1; perhaps TRBD1 as D (5 bases). This CDR3 has 14 residues. CDR1 and CDR2 from the germline V gene are SGHRS and YFSETQ. Trimming stripped 1 base from V and 1 base from J, with 8 bases between. In DNA, the CDR3 is TGCGCCAGCAGCTTGCGTAGGGGGAACACTGAAGCTTTCTTT. This translates into CASSLRRGNTEAFF.

V gene TRBV2 combines with J gene TRBJ1-1; the D gene is possibly TRBD1 (5 bases). This CDR3 contains 16 residues. The germline V gene has CDR1 SNHLY and CDR2 FYNNEI. The germline V and J ends were trimmed by 6 bases and 0 bases, with 17 bases remaining between them. Here the CDR3 reads CASRDDGHSMNTEAFF. The CDR3 DNA sequence: TGTGCCAGCAGGGACGACGGACACTCCATGAACACTGAAGCTTTCTTT.

The chain has TRBV6-4 and TRBJ1-6; TRBD1 might be the D (5 bases). CDR3 length: 14 residues. Germline V gives CDR1 MRHNA, CDR2 SNTAGT. The germline V and J ends were trimmed by 6 bases and 8 bases, with 14 bases remaining between them. The chain's CDR3 is CASRGAGRDSPLHF. As DNA, the CDR3 is TGTGCCAGCAGAGGGGCCGGCAGGGATTCACCCCTCCACTTT.

The chain employs TRBV7-8 and TRBJ2-3; D gene unclear. V gave up 1 base and J gave up 0 bases, with 5 bases separating them. The length of the CDR3 is 14 residues. CDR1 SGHVS and CDR2 FQNEAQ come from the germline V gene. DNA for the CDR3: TGTGCCAGCAGCTTAGACTACAGCACAGATACGCAGTATTTT. Protein: CASSLDYSTDTQYF.

The J gene is TRBJ1-3, the V gene TRBV7-3; no clear D. The CDR3 is 13 residues long. Trimming left V 4 bases short and J 4 bases short, with 8 bases between. Looked up from germline, CDR1 is SGHTA and CDR2 is FQGTGA. The CDR3 sequence: CASSSEAGNTIYF. The CDR3 region has the DNA TGTGCCAGCAGCTCGGAGGCGGGAAACACCATATATTTT.

This rearrangement joins TRBV5-1 to TRBJ2-1, with a tentative D call TRBD2 (6 bases). The CDR3 sequence is 15 residues long. Germline lookup yields CDR1 SGHRS and CDR2 YFSETQ. V dropped 4 bases and J dropped 5 bases, with 16 bases sitting between them. The CDR3: CASSLTWDSNNEQFF. As DNA, the CDR3 is TGCGCCAGCAGCCTCACATGGGACTCTAACAATGAGCAGTTCTTC. The full variable domain, rest sourced from reference TRBV5-1 and TRBJ2-1, is KAGVTQTPRYLIKTRGQQVTLSCSPISGHRSVSWYQQTPGQGLQFLFEYFSETQRNKGNFPGRFSGRQFSNSRSEMNVSTLELGDSALYLCASSLTWDSNNEQFFGPGTRLTVL.

A single count supports this clone. The chain carries TRBV5-4 and TRBJ2-7; 9 bases line up with TRBD1. The V segment lost 4 bases and the J segment 5 bases; nucleotides outside the gene matches: 13. The germline V gene encodes CDR1 SGHNT and CDR2 YYREEE (reference sequence). The CDR3 sequence is 16 residues long. The CDR3 coding sequence is TGTGCCAGCAGCGGCGGGGACAGGGTCACGGAAAACGAGCAGTACTTC. It is translated as CASSGGDRVTENEQYF.

The chain uses TRBV9 and TRBJ1-4, with D tentatively TRBD1 (5 bases). The CDR3 contains 16 residues. Germline values: CDR1 SGDLS, CDR2 YYNGEE. V dropped 2 bases and J dropped 6 bases, with 17 bases sitting between them. The CDR3 nucleotides read TGTGCCAGCAGCGTCGGGGGATTTCCCCGTGATGAAAAACTGTTTTTT. Its protein product is CASSVGGFPRDEKLFF.

This clone was detected once. The chain links TRBV19 to TRBJ1-6; TRBD1 matches 7 bases. The CDR3 is 16 residues long. Germline-derived CDR1 and CDR2 are LNHDA and SQIVND (reference sequence). V was clipped by 3 bases and J by 10 bases; unmatched bases: 12. The CDR3 nucleotides are TGTGCCAGTAGTATTGCCGGGGACAGAAGAGAATCACCCCTCCACTTT. Translating gives CASSIAGDRRESPLHF.

V and J are TRBV6-1 and TRBJ1-4, with a weak D call TRBD1 (6 bases). The CDR3 has 16 amino acids. V was trimmed by 0 bases and J by 4 bases, leaving 12 bases between them. In germline, CDR1 is MNHNS, CDR2 SASEGT. CDR3 sequence: CASSEARGLGNEKLFF. The CDR3 DNA sequence: TGTGCCAGCAGTGAAGCGCGGGGGCTTGGTAATGAAAAACTGTTTTTT.

The DNA of the CDR3 is TGTGCCAGCTCACCACCGCGTCCGGGACAGGGATACAATGAGCAGTTCTTC. Its translation: CASSPPRPGQGYNEQFF. V is TRBV18 and J is TRBJ2-1; 9 nucleotides align to TRBD1. Germline assignment: CDR1 KGHSH and CDR2 LQKENI. The CDR3 is made up of 17 amino acids. Trimming removed 0 bases from V and 4 bases from J; junction bases left unmatched: 7. The full variable domain, with the rest looked up from reference TRBV18 and TRBJ2-1, is NAGVMQNPRHLVRRRGQEARLRCSPMKGHSHVYWYRQLPEEGLKFMVYLQKENIIDESGMPKERFSAEFPKEGPSILRIQQVVRGDSAAYFCASSPPRPGQGYNEQFFGPGTRLTVL.

The chain couples TRBV3-1 (or the pseudogene TRBV3-2) to TRBJ1-2; D gene uncertain. In germline, CDR1 is LGHDT, CDR2 YNNKEL (reference sequence). The CDR3 covers 14 residues. Trimming left V 1 base short and J 5 bases short, with 11 bases between. CDR3 DNA: TGTGCCAGCAGCCAAGGCCTGCCTACTTATGGCTACACCTTC. Encoded protein: CASSQGLPTYGYTF.

The chain has TRBV19 and TRBJ2-1; TRBD2 agrees at 12 bases. Losses at the gene ends were 3 bases for V and 3 bases for J; bases not matched to a gene: 9. Germline lookup yields CDR1 LNHDA and CDR2 SQIVND (reference sequence). CDR3 length equals 18 residues. CDR3 sequence reads: CASSIQTTSGGLYNEQFF. CDR3 coding DNA: TGTGCCAGTAGTATCCAAACGACTAGCGGGGGCCTCTACAATGAGCAGTTCTTC.

The V call is TRBV9, the J call TRBJ2-5, with 8 positions matching TRBD2. Germline V gives CDR1 SGDLS, CDR2 YYNGEE. The length of the CDR3 is 18 residues. V dropped 0 bases and J dropped 2; count of bases not matched to a gene: 12. This chain's CDR3 is CASSVEKGGAGVQETQYF. The CDR3 DNA sequence: TGTGCCAGCAGCGTAGAGAAAGGGGGAGCGGGGGTGCAAGAGACCCAGTACTTC.

Only one count was recorded for this clone. This rearrangement joins TRBV5-5 to TRBJ2-2, with D possibly matching TRBD1 (5 bases). The CDR3 has 20 residues. Germline CDR1 is SGHKS and CDR2 is YYEKEE (reference sequence). V lost 4 bases to trimming and J lost 0 bases, with 25 bases between them. This CDR3 is CASSKKMITQGNTNTGELFF. CDR3 bases: TGTGCCAGCAGCAAGAAGATGATTACGCAGGGAAATACGAACACCGGGGAGCTGTTTTTT. The variable domain in full, completed from reference TRBV5-5 and TRBJ2-2, reads DAGVTQSPTHLIKTRGQQVTLRCSPISGHKSVSWYQQVLGQGPQFIFQYYEKEERGRGNFPDRFSARQFPNYSSELNVNALLLGDSALYLCASSKKMITQGNTNTGELFFGEGSRLTVL.

Here the CDR3 DNA reads TGTGCCAGCAGCAAAAATTGGGGGGGAGGCAGGGTCAACACTGAAGCTTTCTTT. It translates to CASSKNWGGGRVNTEAFF. The gene calls are TRBV21-1 and TRBJ1-1. TRBV21-1 is designated a pseudogene. The CDR3 runs to 18 residues.

The rearrangement links TRBV12-3 or TRBV12-4 to TRBJ2-1; D gene uncertain. This CDR3 region has 13 residues. V dropped 2 bases and J dropped 6 bases, with 8 bases sitting between them. The CDR3 is CASSLRTRNEQFF. CDR3 nucleotides: TGTGCCAGCAGTTTACGAACACGCAATGAGCAGTTCTTC.

In this sample, this clone turned up once. V gene TRBV11-2 combines with J gene TRBJ2-7; 8 bases match TRBD2. The CDR3 sequence is 17 residues long. V lost 0 bases and J lost 3; bases outside the gene matches: 10. Germline values: CDR1 SGHAT, CDR2 FQNNGV. The CDR3, as DNA: TGTGCCAGCAGCTTAGATCGAAGTAGCGGGGCAGTCTACGAGCAGTACTTC. As protein: CASSLDRSSGAVYEQYF.

V and J are TRBV6-5 and TRBJ2-3, with TRBD1 matching 7 bases. V shed 9 bases, J shed 2 bases, and the junction held 5 bases outside the gene matches. Germline V gene lookup returns CDR1 MNHEY and CDR2 SVGAGI. This CDR3 spans 13 amino acids. In nucleotides, the CDR3 is TGTGCCAGTCAAGACAGGGTCACAGATACGCAGTATTTT. Protein product: CASQDRVTDTQYF.

The rearrangement joins TRBV15 to TRBJ1-5, with 7 positions matching TRBD1. This CDR3 region has 20 residues. Germline lookup yields CDR1 LNHNV and CDR2 YYDKDF (reference sequence). V gave up 4 bases and J gave up 0 bases; unmatched junction bases: 18. DNA of the CDR3: TGTGCCACCAGCACTAAACAGGGGTTCTCAGGCCTTAATAGCAATCAGCCCCAGCATTTT. Protein product: CATSTKQGFSGLNSNQPQHF.

The V and J genes are TRBV7-9 and TRBJ2-7; 8 bases agree with TRBD1. The ends lost 5 bases at V and 6 bases at J; junction bases unmatched: 3. The germline V gene has CDR1 SEHNR and CDR2 FQNEAQ (reference sequence). This CDR3 region has 12 residues. The CDR3 region is CASSATGVEQYF. CDR3 in DNA: TGTGCCAGCAGCGCGACAGGGGTCGAGCAGTACTTC.

V and J are TRBV15 and TRBJ1-5; perhaps TRBD1 as D (5 bases). CDR3 length equals 15 residues. V was cut by 0 bases and J by 0 bases, with 6 bases left in between. CDR1 and CDR2 from the germline V gene are LNHNV and YYDKDF (reference sequence). CDR3 region: CATSRDDSSNQPQHF. The CDR3 DNA is TGTGCCACCAGCAGAGATGACAGTAGCAATCAGCCCCAGCATTTT.

The chain employs TRBV12-5 and TRBJ2-7, with 7 bases matching TRBD2. The CDR3 sequence is 18 residues long. Trimming at V came to 1 base and at J to 0 bases, leaving 12 bases not matched to a gene. The V gene's germline CDR1 is LGHNT and CDR2 FRNRAP. The CDR3, as DNA: TGTGCTAGTGGTTTGGGCGGGGGACTGGGGATTCACTCCTACGAGCAGTACTTC. Its translation: CASGLGGGLGIHSYEQYF.

The chain recombines TRBV18 with TRBJ2-2; TRBD1 agrees at 9 bases. This CDR3 is built from 15 residues. V lost 6 bases, J lost 1 base, and 3 bases stayed unmatched. CDR1 and CDR2 (germline): KGHSH, LQKENI. In DNA, the CDR3 is TGTGCCAGCTCTCTGGGACAGGGGAACACCGGGGAGCTGTTTTTT. This encodes CASSLGQGNTGELFF.

The CDR3 region has the DNA TGCAGTGCCGAGGCAGACACTGAAGCTTTCTTT. It codes for CSAEADTEAFF. The V and J genes are TRBV20-1 and TRBJ1-1, with D unclear. The germline V gene encodes CDR1 DFQATT and CDR2 SNEGSKA (reference sequence). The CDR3 is made up of 11 amino acids. The V end was cut by 6 bases, the J end by 3 bases, with 8 bases between.